Listed below are T cell receptor beta chains from one sample, sequenced in a study of cytomegalovirus exposure and HLA in healthy donors. Profiled with immunoSEQ multiplex PCR; TCRdb holds only in-frame clones, not every one. The repertoire has approximately 88,000 clones, around 79% of them found once; the top ten carry 5.5% to 7.5%. The sequenced sample was PBMCs. These receptors were taken from a man aged 18 to 35 in good health and CMV-seropositive. Both conserved end residues are part of each CDR3. D genes are given only for firm matches. The size of a clone is reported for some rows only, either as once, few or many, or as a class for expanded clones.

v_call	d_call	clone_size	j_call	cdr3_aa	cdr3_nt
TRBV9	TRBD1	NA	TRBJ2-1	CASSLGQLSYNEQFF	TGTGCCAGCAGCCTGGGACAGCTGTCCTACAATGAGCAGTTCTTC
TRBV15	NA	NA	TRBJ2-7	CATSRRLGREQYF	TGTGCCACCAGCAGACGACTGGGGAGAGAGCAGTACTTC
TRBV7-6	NA	NA	TRBJ2-1	CASSLAEDEQFF	TGTGCCAGCAGCTTAGCTGAGGATGAGCAGTTCTTC
TRBV10-1	NA	NA	TRBJ2-7	CASTHLQGPYEQYF	TGCGCCAGCACCCACCTACAGGGCCCCTACGAGCAGTACTTC
TRBV29-1	TRBD2	once	TRBJ2-1	CSVEEASGSADEQFF	TGCAGCGTTGAAGAGGCTAGCGGGAGCGCAGATGAGCAGTTCTTC
TRBV13	NA	few	TRBJ2-7	CASSFRYEQYF	TGTGCCAGCAGCTTCCGTTACGAGCAGTACTTC
TRBV9	NA	NA	TRBJ2-5	CASSVGGADQETQYF	TGTGCCAGCAGCGTAGGCGGAGCGGACCAAGAGACCCAGTACTTC
TRBV6-5	NA	NA	TRBJ1-2	CARTSQYGYTF	TGTGCCAGAACTTCACAGTATGGCTACACCTTC
TRBV12-5	NA	large	TRBJ1-1	CASGSTHNTEAFF	TGTGCTAGTGGCTCTACTCATAACACTGAAGCTTTCTTT
TRBV29-1	TRBD2	once	TRBJ2-2	CSAREDGELFF	TGCAGCGCCCGGGAGGACGGGGAGCTGTTTTTT
TRBV6-1	NA	NA	TRBJ2-7	CAAERARSYEQYF	TGTGCCGCAGAGCGGGCGCGTTCCTACGAGCAGTACTTC
TRBV9	NA	NA	TRBJ1-1	CASSTHPTNTEAFF	TGTGCCAGCAGCACACACCCCACGAACACTGAAGCTTTCTTT
TRBV15	NA	NA	TRBJ1-2	CATSRDPGQTYGYTF	TGTGCCACCAGCAGAGATCCCGGACAGACCTATGGCTACACCTTC
TRBV11-2	TRBD2	NA	TRBJ2-5	CASSLIAGDTQYF	TGTGCCAGCAGCTTAATAGCGGGAGACACCCAGTACTTC
TRBV2	NA	few	TRBJ1-3	CASIRYSGNTIYF	TGTGCCAGCATCAGGTACTCTGGAAACACCATATATTTT
TRBV7-3	TRBD1	NA	TRBJ1-2	CASSLDRGNYGYTF	TGTGCCAGCAGCTTGGACAGGGGTAACTATGGCTACACCTTC
TRBV4-2	NA	NA	TRBJ1-1	CASSQDRTSWSEAFF	TGTGCCAGCAGCCAAGATCGGACATCCTGGAGTGAAGCTTTCTTT
TRBV29-1	NA	NA	TRBJ2-3	CSVVASFRVTTQYF	TGCAGCGTTGTCGCCTCATTCAGGGTTACCACGCAGTATTTT
TRBV6-5	NA	NA	TRBJ1-5	CASRQIQGPQHF	TGTGCCAGCAGACAAATTCAGGGGCCCCAGCATTTT
TRBV5-1	NA	NA	TRBJ2-5	CASSFLEYQETQYF	TGCGCCAGCAGCTTTCTCGAGTACCAAGAGACCCAGTACTTC
TRBV5-4	TRBD1	NA	TRBJ1-1	CASSPGQSNTEAFF	TGTGCCAGCAGCCCGGGACAGTCGAACACTGAAGCTTTCTTT
TRBV20-1	NA	NA	TRBJ1-5	CSASLNQPQHF	TGCAGTGCTAGCCTTAATCAGCCCCAGCATTTT
TRBV6-1	NA	NA	TRBJ1-5	CASSAELGWSLRQPQHF	TGTGCCAGCAGTGCCGAATTGGGCTGGTCCCTCCGTCAGCCCCAGCATTTT
TRBV5-1	NA	NA	TRBJ1-1	CASRRDTMNTEAFF	TGCGCCAGCAGGAGGGACACAATGAACACTGAAGCTTTCTTT
TRBV29-1	TRBD2	NA	TRBJ2-3	CSLEAGDTQYF	TGCAGCCTTGAAGCGGGGGATACGCAGTATTTT
TRBV9	NA	once	TRBJ1-1	CASSVESGGTEAFF	TGTGCCAGCAGCGTAGAATCGGGTGGCACTGAAGCTTTCTTT
TRBV9	TRBD2	once	TRBJ2-7	CASSPQLADSYEQYF	TGTGCCAGCAGCCCCCAACTAGCGGACTCCTACGAGCAGTACTTC